The T cell receptor (beta chain) under discussion was sequenced for a study of spatial heterogeneity in lung cancer. This clonotype was observed many times. This CDR3 comprises 13 residues. Trimming took 4 bases from V and 3 from J, leaving 7 bases between them. Per the germline V gene, CDR1 is SNHLY and CDR2 is FYNNEI. The sample's time point: sample taken at primary tumor resection. Whole RNA, isolated from tumor, nontumor lung or frozen PBMC, was sequenced without prior sorting. TCR cDNA molecules each carried a unique molecular identifier. Each CDR3 protein gets one entry after TCRdb re-called the 5' RACE reads with MiXCR. The sample yields roughly 79,000 distinct CDR3 sequences, under 8.5% seen once.

The sequencing used PBMCs, collected at surgery. The clonotype originates from a male donor with early-stage non-small cell lung cancer. The chain couples TRBV2 to TRBJ2-1; no clear D gene. In DNA, the CDR3 is TGTGCCAGCAGTGCAACAGACTACAATGAGCAGTTCTTC. Translating it yields CASSATDYNEQFF.